Presented here are 17 T cell receptor beta chains from one specimen sequenced in a study of identifying expanded T cells in peripheral blood. TCRdb keeps only in-frame clones here, not all; method: immunoSEQ multiplex PCR. The sample has around 100,000 clones, around 89% seen once. Sequenced: blood. The receptors here all came from a person between 18 and 69 years old in good health.

The chain employs TRBV6-5 and TRBJ1-5; the D gene is possibly TRBD1 (5 bases). Looked up from germline, CDR1 is MNHEY and CDR2 is SVGAGI. CDR3 size: 14 residues. V was cut by 4 bases and J by 6 bases, with 13 bases left in between. The CDR3: CASSSGTWGQPQHF. DNA for the CDR3: TGTGCCAGCAGTTCAGGGACGTGGGGTCAGCCCCAGCATTTT.

The J gene is TRBJ2-7, the V gene TRBV6-5; TRBD1 agrees at 8 bases. From germline, CDR1 is MNHEY and CDR2 SVGAGI. V dropped 4 bases and J dropped 8; count of bases not matched to a gene: 10. The CDR3 has 14 residues. Here the CDR3 reads CASSSRGQGAQQYF. The CDR3 region has the DNA TGTGCCAGCAGTTCCCGCGGGCAGGGGGCACAGCAGTACTTC.

As DNA, the CDR3 is TGTGCCAGTAGTCCCCAATTGGGGCTAGCGGGCGGAGATACGCAGTATTTT. It yields the protein CASSPQLGLAGGDTQYF. This chain connects TRBV19 to TRBJ2-3; 8 bases line up with TRBD2. The V gene's germline CDR1 is LNHDA and CDR2 SQIVND (reference sequence). J lost 5 bases, V lost 5 bases, and 15 bases had no gene match. This CDR3 spans 17 amino acids.

V is TRBV7-2 and J is TRBJ1-1; D might be TRBD1 (6 bases). Looked up from germline, CDR1 is SGHTA and CDR2 is FQGNSA. This CDR3 region has 15 residues. V gave up 2 bases and J gave up 3 bases, with 13 bases separating them. CDR3 residues: CASSLIPSGDTEAFF. The CDR3 coding sequence is TGTGCCAGCAGCTTAATCCCATCAGGGGACACTGAAGCTTTCTTT.

This clone occurred once. The chain combines TRBV6-5 with TRBJ1-1; D uncertain. V dropped 0 bases and J dropped 1 base, with 6 bases sitting between them. The CDR3 contains 14 residues. The germline CDR1 and CDR2 sequences are MNHEY and SVGAGI. CDR3 in amino acids: CASSYSLANTEAFF. In nucleotides, the CDR3 is TGTGCCAGCAGTTACTCGCTGGCGAACACTGAAGCTTTCTTT.

J is TRBJ2-7 and V is TRBV15; no clear D. Germline loops: CDR1 LNHNV, CDR2 YYDKDF (reference sequence). The V end was cut by 10 bases, the J end by 7 bases, with 5 bases between. This CDR3 has 8 residues. This CDR3 reads CAIGEQYF. The DNA for the CDR3 is TGTGCCATCGGGGAGCAGTACTTC.

The rearrangement joins TRBV5-1 to TRBJ2-1; the D gene is possibly TRBD2 (5 bases). The ends were cut back, 0 bases at V and 2 bases at J, with 12 bases in the middle. This CDR3 has 16 residues. Germline V gene data show CDR1 as SGHRS and CDR2 as YFSETQ. The CDR3 protein is CASSLGHGLPYNEQFF. The CDR3 nucleotides are TGCGCCAGCAGCTTGGGGCACGGACTCCCCTACAATGAGCAGTTCTTC.

The chain has TRBV18 and TRBJ2-1; D is perhaps TRBD1 (6 bases). Trimming stripped 4 bases from V and 4 bases from J, with 8 bases between. The germline V gene has CDR1 KGHSH and CDR2 LQKENI. CDR3 size: 13 residues. CDR3 bases: TGTGCCAGCTCACAGGACAGATACAATGAGCAGTTCTTC. This codes for CASSQDRYNEQFF.

The chain recombines TRBV18 with TRBJ2-3; D may correspond to TRBD1 or TRBD2 (5 bases each). V was pared by 0 bases and J by 4 bases, with 5 bases between. CDR1 and CDR2 from the germline V gene are KGHSH and LQKENI. The CDR3 covers 13 residues. The CDR3 DNA is TGTGCCAGCTCACCACCGGGACCAGATACGCAGTATTTT. This gives the protein CASSPPGPDTQYF.

The V and J genes are TRBV19 and TRBJ2-2; D unresolved. Germline CDR1 LNHDA, CDR2 SQIVND (reference sequence). V dropped 0 bases and J dropped 2 bases, with 16 bases sitting between them. This CDR3 contains 18 residues. The CDR3 is CASSIDHGNRLNTGELFF. The CDR3 DNA follows: TGTGCCAGTAGTATAGATCACGGCAACCGACTCAACACCGGGGAGCTGTTTTTT.

This clone was observed a few times. The J gene is TRBJ2-3, the V gene TRBV19, with TRBD2 identical over 11 bases. Germline CDR1 LNHDA, CDR2 SQIVND (reference sequence). J lost 3 bases, V lost 4 bases, and 18 bases had no gene match. There are 20 residues in the CDR3. The CDR3 DNA follows: TGTGCCAGTAGTAAAGGCCGGGGGTACGGACTAGCGGGCGGAACAGATACGCAGTATTTT. Translating gives CASSKGRGYGLAGGTDTQYF.

J is TRBJ1-2 and V is TRBV5-1; TRBD1 is a possible D gene (5 bases). Per germline, CDR1 SGHRS and CDR2 YFSETQ. CDR3 length equals 12 residues. V lost 0 bases, J lost 8 bases, and 8 bases lay in between. CDR3 sequence reads: CASSLAGEGYTF. The CDR3, as DNA: TGCGCCAGCAGCTTGGCGGGGGAAGGCTACACCTTC.

The CDR3 nucleotides read TGTGCCAGCAGCTTAGTAAGGGGCGTCGGAGAGACCCAGTACTTC. Encoded protein: CASSLVRGVGETQYF. The V gene is TRBV7-9, the J gene TRBJ2-5, with TRBD1 as a possible D gene (5 bases). Per the germline V gene, CDR1 is SEHNR and CDR2 is FQNEAQ (reference sequence). Trimming cost V 1 base and J 4 bases, with 13 bases left between them. This CDR3 comprises 15 residues.

The chain uses TRBV21-1 and TRBJ2-7; the D call of TRBD2 is as the table states it, not checked on the DNA. TRBV21-1 is a pseudogene. CDR3 size: 17 residues. The CDR3 coding sequence is TGTGCCAGCAGCAAAGAGTTACTAGCTTTCCCACTTTACGAGCAGTACTTC. It codes for CASSKELLAFPLYEQYF.

The chain has TRBV27 and TRBJ2-1; D is unclear. The CDR3 is made up of 16 amino acids. V dropped 4 bases and J dropped 0 bases, with 13 bases sitting between them. The V gene's germline CDR1 is MNHEY and CDR2 SMNVEV (reference sequence). The CDR3 protein is CASSWSGRGSYNEQFF. The CDR3 bases are TGTGCCAGCAGTTGGTCCGGCCGTGGCTCCTACAATGAGCAGTTCTTC.

The chain has TRBV5-4 and TRBJ1-2; TRBD1 agrees at 12 bases. The CDR3 is 12 amino acids. Losses at the gene ends were 5 bases for V and 7 bases for J; bases not matched to a gene: 0. The germline V gene has CDR1 SGHNT and CDR2 YYREEE (reference sequence). CDR3 loop: CASRGQGAGYTF. The CDR3 DNA reads TGTGCCAGCAGGGGACAGGGGGCTGGCTACACCTTC.

The chain carries TRBV4-3 and TRBJ1-2, with TRBD1 identical over 7 bases. The CDR3 loop spans 15 amino acids. With V trimmed by 2 bases and J by 2 bases, 5 bases remained unmatched. Germline V gene sequence: CDR1 LGHNA, CDR2 YSLEER. This chain's CDR3 is CASSQTTGQNYGYTF. The CDR3 nucleotides are TGCGCCAGCAGCCAAACTACGGGACAGAACTATGGCTACACCTTC.